This TCR beta chain derives from a study of shared clonotypes between healthy human individuals. Terminally differentiated effector memory CD45RA+ cells were left out of the naive CD8 fraction, which was CD45RO-negative and positively selected for CCR7. Germline V CDR1 and CDR2: SGHTA, FQGNSA. The V and J ends lost 5 bases and 1 base respectively, with 12 bases between them. The CDR3 spans 16 residues. Assay: immunoSEQ multiplex PCR; the TCRdb copy retains only in-frame clones and omits some. Of around 2.1 million clones listed, about 92% are singletons. The receptor comes from a man younger than 35 in good health. Some clones in this sample may be carry-over from other donors' samples. The chain recombines TRBV7-2 with TRBJ2-6; a possible D gene is TRBD1 (5 bases). The sequencing sample was made of naive CD8+ T cells from PBMCs. In nucleotides, the CDR3 is TGTGCCAGCAGCCATTTTGGACAATCTGGGGCCAACGTCCTGACTTTC. It specifies CASSHFGQSGANVLTF.